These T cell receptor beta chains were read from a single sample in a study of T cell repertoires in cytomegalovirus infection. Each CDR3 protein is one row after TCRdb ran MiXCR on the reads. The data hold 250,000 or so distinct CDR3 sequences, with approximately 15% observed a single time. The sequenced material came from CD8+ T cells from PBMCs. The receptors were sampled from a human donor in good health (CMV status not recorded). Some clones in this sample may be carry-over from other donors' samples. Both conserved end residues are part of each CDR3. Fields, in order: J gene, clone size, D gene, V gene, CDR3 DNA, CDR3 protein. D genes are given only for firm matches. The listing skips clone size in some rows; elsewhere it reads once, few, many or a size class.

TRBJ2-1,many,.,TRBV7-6,TGTGCCAGCAGGGAGGGCCAGGGCTACAATGAGCAGTTCTTC,CASREGQGYNEQFF
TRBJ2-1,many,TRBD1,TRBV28,TGTGCCAGTAGGGACAGGGTGAGATACAATGAGCAGTTCTTC,CASRDRVRYNEQFF
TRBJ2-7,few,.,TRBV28,TGTGCCAGCAGGAAAGAGGGTTCGGAGCAGTACTTC,CASRKEGSEQYF
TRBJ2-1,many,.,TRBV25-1,TGTGCCAGCAGTGAACGGGCTAAAAGGGCCGGGGTATCCAATGAGCAGTTCTTC,CASSERAKRAGVSNEQFF
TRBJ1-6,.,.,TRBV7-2,TGTGCCAGCAGCTTATATACGGTCGGCTCACCCCTCCACTTT,CASSLYTVGSPLHF
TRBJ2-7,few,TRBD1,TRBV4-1,TGCGCCAGCAGCCGGGGACAGTTTTACGAGCAGTACTTC,CASSRGQFYEQYF
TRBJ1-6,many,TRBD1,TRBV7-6,TGTGCCAGCAGCTTAGTTGAGGACAGGAACAATTCACCCCTCCACTTT,CASSLVEDRNNSPLHF
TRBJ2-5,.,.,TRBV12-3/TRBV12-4,TGTGCCAGCAGTTTTCAGAGTGAGTCCTCCCAAGAGACCCAGTACTTC,CASSFQSESSQETQYF
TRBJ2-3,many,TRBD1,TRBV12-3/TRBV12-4,TGTGCCAGCAGTTCGGACAGGGCTAGCACAGATACGCAGTATTTT,CASSSDRASTDTQYF
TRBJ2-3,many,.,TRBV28,TGTGCCAGCAGTTTTCCACCGTATACGCAGTATTTT,CASSFPPYTQYF
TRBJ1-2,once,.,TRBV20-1,TGCAGTGTCGGGCGTGGACCATTAGACGATGGCTACACCTTC,CSVGRGPLDDGYTF
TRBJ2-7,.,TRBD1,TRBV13,TGTGCCAGCAGCTCCTCCGACAGGGCTGAACCCTACGAGCAGTACTTC,CASSSSDRAEPYEQYF
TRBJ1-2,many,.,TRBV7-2,TGTGCCAGCAGCTCCCAGGCGGAGCATGCTAACTATGGCTACACCTTC,CASSSQAEHANYGYTF
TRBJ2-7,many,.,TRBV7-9,TGTGCCAGCAGCTTATCTGGGACCTACGAGCAGTACTTC,CASSLSGTYEQYF
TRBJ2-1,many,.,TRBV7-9,TGTGCCAGCCACCCTCAGGGGGGGAGGGCCAATGAGCAGTTCTTC,CASHPQGGRANEQFF
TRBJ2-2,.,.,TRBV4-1,TGCGCCAGCAGCCAAGACTTAGCCGGGGAGCTGTTTTTT,CASSQDLAGELFF
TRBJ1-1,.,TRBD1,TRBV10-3,TGTGCCATCAGTGAGCCCCGCCGGACAGGCGTGGCCGAAGCTTTCTTT,CAISEPRRTGVAEAFF
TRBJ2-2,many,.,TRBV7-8,TGTGCCAGCAGATACAGCGGGCGAGTGAACACCGGGGAGCTGTTTTTT,CASRYSGRVNTGELFF
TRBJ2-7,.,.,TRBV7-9,TGTGCCAGCAGCTTAGGTTCCAGGGAATGGTACTTC,CASSLGSREWYF
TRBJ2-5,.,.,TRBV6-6,TGTGCCAGCAGTTACTCTTTAACAGTCCAAGAGACCCAGTACTTC,CASSYSLTVQETQYF
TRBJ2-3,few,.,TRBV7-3,TGTGCCAGCAGCTCAATAGGGGGAGGCACAGATACGCAGTATTTT,CASSSIGGGTDTQYF
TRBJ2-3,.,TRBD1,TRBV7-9,TGTGCCAGCAGCTCCTCAGGGGGTGGGCCAGATACGCAGTATTTT,CASSSSGGGPDTQYF
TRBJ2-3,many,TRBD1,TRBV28,TGTGCCAGCAGAGCCCAAGACAGGGGAAGGGGCACAGATACGCAGTATTTT,CASRAQDRGRGTDTQYF
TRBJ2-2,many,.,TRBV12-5,TGTGCTAGTGGTGGGAACACCGGGGAGCTGTTTTTT,CASGGNTGELFF
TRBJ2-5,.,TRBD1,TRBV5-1,TGCGCCAGCAGCTTCGGACAGGTCTACCGGGAGACCCAGTACTTC,CASSFGQVYRETQYF
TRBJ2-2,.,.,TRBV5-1,TGCGCCAGCAGCTTGGGGGGGCTAGTTTCGAACACCGGGGAGCTGTTTTTT,CASSLGGLVSNTGELFF
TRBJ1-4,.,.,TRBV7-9,TGTGCCAGCAGCTTCTGGGAGTCTAGGGAAAAACTGTTTTTT,CASSFWESREKLFF
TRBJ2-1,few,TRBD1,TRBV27,TGTGCCAGCAGTTTAGAGGCCCCCGGGACAGGGTCCTACAATGAGCAGTTCTTC,CASSLEAPGTGSYNEQFF
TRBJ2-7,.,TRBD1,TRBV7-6,TGTGCCAGCAGTCAAGACAGGGCCTACGAGCAGTACTTC,CASSQDRAYEQYF
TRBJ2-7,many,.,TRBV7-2,TGTGCCAGCAGCCCATCCGACCGACGCGAGCAGTACTTC,CASSPSDRREQYF